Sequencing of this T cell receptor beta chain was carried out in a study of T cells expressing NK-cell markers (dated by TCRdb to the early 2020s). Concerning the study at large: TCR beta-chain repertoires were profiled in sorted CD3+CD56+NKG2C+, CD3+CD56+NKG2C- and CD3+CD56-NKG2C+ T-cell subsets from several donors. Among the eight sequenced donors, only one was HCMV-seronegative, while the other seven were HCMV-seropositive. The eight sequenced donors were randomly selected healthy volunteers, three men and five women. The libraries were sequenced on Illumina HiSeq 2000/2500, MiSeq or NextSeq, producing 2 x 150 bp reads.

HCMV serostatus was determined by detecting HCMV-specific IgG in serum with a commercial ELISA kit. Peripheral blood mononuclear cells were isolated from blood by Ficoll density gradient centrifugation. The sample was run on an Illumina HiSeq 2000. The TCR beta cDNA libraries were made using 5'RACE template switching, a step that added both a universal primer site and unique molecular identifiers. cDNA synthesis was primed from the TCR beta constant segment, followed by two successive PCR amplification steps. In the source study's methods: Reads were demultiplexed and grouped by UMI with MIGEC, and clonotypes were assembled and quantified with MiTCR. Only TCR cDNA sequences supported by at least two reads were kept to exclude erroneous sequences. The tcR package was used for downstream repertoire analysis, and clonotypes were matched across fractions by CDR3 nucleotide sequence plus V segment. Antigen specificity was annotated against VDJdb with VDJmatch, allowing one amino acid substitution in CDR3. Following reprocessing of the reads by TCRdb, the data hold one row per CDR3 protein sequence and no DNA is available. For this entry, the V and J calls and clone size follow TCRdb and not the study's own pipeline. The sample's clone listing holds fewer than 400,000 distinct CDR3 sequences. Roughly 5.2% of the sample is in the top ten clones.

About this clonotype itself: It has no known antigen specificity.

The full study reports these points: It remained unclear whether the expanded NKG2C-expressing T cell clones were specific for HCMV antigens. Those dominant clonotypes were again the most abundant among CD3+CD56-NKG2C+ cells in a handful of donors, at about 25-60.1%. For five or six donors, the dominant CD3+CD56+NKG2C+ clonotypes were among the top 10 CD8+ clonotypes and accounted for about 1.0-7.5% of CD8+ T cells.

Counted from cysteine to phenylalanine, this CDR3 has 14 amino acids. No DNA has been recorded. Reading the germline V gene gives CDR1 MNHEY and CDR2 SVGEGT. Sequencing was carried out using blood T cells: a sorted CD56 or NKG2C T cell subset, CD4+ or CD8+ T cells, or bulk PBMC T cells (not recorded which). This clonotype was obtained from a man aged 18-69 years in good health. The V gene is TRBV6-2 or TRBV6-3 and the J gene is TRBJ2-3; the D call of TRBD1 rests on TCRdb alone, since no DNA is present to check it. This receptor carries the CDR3 CASTLPGSTDTQYF.